This passage covers 24 T cell receptor beta chains from one sample sequenced in a study of cytomegalovirus exposure and HLA in healthy donors. The PCR used 60 Vbeta and 13 Jbeta primers. Sequenced by immunoSEQ multiplex PCR; TCRdb stores in-frame clones only, minus some. The repertoire holds approximately 220,000 clones, with over 70% as singletons. The source material was PBMCs. Every receptor here comes from a boy between 2 and 15 years old in good health and CMV-seronegative.

The gene calls are TRBV5-4 and TRBJ2-1; a weak D match, TRBD2 (5 bases). CDR3 length equals 15 residues. Germline V lookup: CDR1 SGHNT, CDR2 YYREEE (reference sequence). The V end was cut by 1 base, the J end by 7 bases, with 15 bases between. For the CDR3, the DNA is TGTGCCAGCAGCTTGTGGACTGGCCCGGAGAATGAGCAGTTCTTC. Its translation is CASSLWTGPENEQFF. The complete variable domain, with remaining parts taken from reference TRBV5-4 and TRBJ2-1, reads ETGVTQSPTHLIKTRGQQVTLRCSSQSGHNTVSWYQQALGQGPQFIFQYYREEENGRGNFPPRFSGLQFPNYSSELNVNALELDDSALYLCASSLWTGPENEQFFGPGTRLTVL.

This clone has more than one count but fewer than ten. The chain links TRBV2 to TRBJ2-1; 8 bases match TRBD2. With V trimmed by 8 bases and J by 7 bases, 7 bases remained unmatched. Per germline, CDR1 SNHLY and CDR2 FYNNEI. This CDR3 has 13 amino acids. The CDR3 is CASQGLEGNEQFF. CDR3 bases: TGTGCCAGCCAGGGACTAGAGGGGAATGAGCAGTTCTTC.

This clone has a single count. The V gene is TRBV27, the J gene TRBJ2-3; maybe TRBD2 (5 bases). This CDR3 contains 14 residues. V was cut by 4 bases and J by 3 bases, with 11 bases left in between. CDR1 is MNHEY, CDR2 SMNVEV, per germline (reference sequence). The CDR3 DNA is TGTGCCAGCAGTTCCCGATGGAGGACAGATACGCAGTATTTT. As protein: CASSSRWRTDTQYF.

The chain links TRBV7-9 to TRBJ1-6; D call uncertain. V was cut by 3 bases and J by 9 bases, with 3 bases left in between. The V gene's germline CDR1 is SEHNR and CDR2 FQNEAQ (reference sequence). This CDR3 region has 11 residues. The chain's CDR3 is CASSFGSPLHF. CDR3 nucleotides: TGTGCCAGCAGCTTCGGTTCACCCCTCCACTTT.

This rearrangement joins TRBV19 to TRBJ2-2, with D tentatively TRBD2 (7 bases). The CDR3 has 15 amino acids. The germline V and J ends were trimmed by 4 bases and 1 base, with 10 bases remaining between them. Germline-derived CDR1 and CDR2 are LNHDA and SQIVND (reference sequence). For the CDR3, the DNA is TGTGCCAGTAGTAGCGGGGGCTGGAACACCGGGGAGCTGTTTTTT. Translated: CASSSGGWNTGELFF.

The CDR3 is CASSLASRGQETQYF. The CDR3 DNA reads TGTGCCAGCAGCTTAGCCTCGAGGGGGCAAGAGACCCAGTACTTC. This chain uses TRBV13 with TRBJ2-5, with a possible D match to TRBD1 (6 bases). The V gene lost 1 base and the J gene lost 2 bases, with 11 bases spanning the gap. Germline CDR1 is PRHDT and CDR2 is FYEKMQ (reference sequence). This CDR3 is built from 15 residues.

This CDR3 is CASAGLAGLETQYF. Here the CDR3 DNA reads TGTGCCAGCGCCGGACTAGCGGGGTTAGAGACCCAGTACTTC. V usage is TRBV2 and J usage is TRBJ2-5; TRBD2 matches at 12 bases. Germline trimming cut 8 bases from V and 4 bases from J; bases unmatched to any gene: 5. Germline V gives CDR1 SNHLY, CDR2 FYNNEI. This CDR3 region has 14 residues.

The rearrangement joins TRBV7-6 to TRBJ2-3; TRBD2 matches 8 bases. V was clipped by 4 bases and J by 2 bases; unmatched bases: 11. The CDR3 contains 17 residues. Germline V CDR1 and CDR2: SGHVS, FNYEAQ. As DNA, the CDR3 is TGTGCCAGCAGCTATCCAATCGACGGGGGGGCCACAGATACGCAGTATTTT. It translates to CASSYPIDGGATDTQYF.

Regarding this clone: Its ends do not fully match the called genes, so a read error is possible. The chain joins TRBV2 to TRBJ2-3; TRBD2 is a possible D gene (6 bases). The germline V gene has CDR1 SNHLY and CDR2 FYNNEI. The CDR3 loop spans 12 amino acids. The CDR3 DNA sequence: TGCCTGGGAGGCCCCTCTACAGATACGCAGTATTTT. Translation: CLGGPSTDTQYF.

The chain carries TRBV29-1 and TRBJ2-7; 7 bases align to TRBD1. The germline CDR1 and CDR2 sequences are SQVTM and ANQGSEA. The V segment lost 2 bases and the J segment 4 bases; nucleotides outside the gene matches: 2. The CDR3 is 12 amino acids. The CDR3 sequence: CSVEHRGYEQYF. CDR3 DNA sequence: TGCAGCGTTGAACACAGGGGTTACGAGCAGTACTTC.

The rearrangement links TRBV7-6 to TRBJ2-1; a possible D gene is TRBD2 (5 bases). V gave up 1 base and J gave up 2 bases, with 6 bases separating them. CDR3 length: 14 amino acids. Per germline, CDR1 SGHVS and CDR2 FNYEAQ. The CDR3 sequence is CASSLDGAYNEQFF. The CDR3 DNA reads as TGTGCCAGCAGCTTAGACGGGGCCTACAATGAGCAGTTCTTC.

This clone has a handful of counts. The chain carries TRBV5-6 and TRBJ2-2, with 11 nucleotides matching TRBD2. Germline lookup yields CDR1 SGHDT and CDR2 YYEEEE. V lost 2 bases, J lost 4 bases, and 4 bases stayed unmatched. The CDR3 consists of 16 residues. CDR3 in DNA: TGTGCCAGCAGCTTCCTGACTAGCGGGATCACCGGGGAGCTGTTTTTT. The encoded protein is CASSFLTSGITGELFF.

The chain carries TRBV14 and TRBJ2-7; TRBD2 is a possible D gene (5 bases). The ends were cut back, 0 bases at V and 2 bases at J, with 5 bases in the middle. The germline V gene has CDR1 SGHDN and CDR2 FVKESK. This CDR3 has 13 amino acids. The CDR3 protein is CASSQEGAYEQYF. CDR3 nucleotide sequence: TGTGCCAGCAGCCAAGAGGGAGCCTACGAGCAGTACTTC.

The rearrangement joins TRBV7-6 to TRBJ2-5; 11 nucleotides line up with TRBD2. The CDR3 loop spans 16 amino acids. Germline assignment: CDR1 SGHVS and CDR2 FNYEAQ. V lost 3 bases, J lost 2 bases, and 5 bases stayed unmatched. The CDR3 nucleotides read TGTGCCAGCAGCTTTTCACTAGCGGGGGATCAAGAGACCCAGTACTTC. Protein: CASSFSLAGDQETQYF. The entire variable domain, with the rest obtained from reference TRBV7-6 and TRBJ2-5, is as follows: GAGVSQSPRYKVTKRGQDVALRCDPISGHVSLYWYRQALGQGPEFLTYFNYEAQQDKSGLPNDRFSAERPEGSISTLTIQRTEQRDSAMYRCASSFSLAGDQETQYFGPGTRLLVL.

The V and J genes are TRBV11-3 and TRBJ2-5, with 12 bases lining up with TRBD2. With V trimmed by 4 bases and J by 3 bases, 6 bases remained unmatched. This CDR3 comprises 16 residues. Germline CDR1 and CDR2: SGHNT and YENEEA. CDR3 protein: CASSSGTSGPEETQYF. The CDR3 DNA sequence: TGTGCCAGCAGCTCCGGGACTAGCGGGCCAGAAGAGACCCAGTACTTC.

This CDR3 is CASSVSGLPYEQYF. As DNA, the CDR3 is TGCGCCAGCAGCGTTTCGGGACTCCCCTACGAGCAGTACTTC. The rearrangement joins TRBV23-1 to TRBJ2-7; possibly TRBD2 for D (6 bases). TRBV23-1 is noted as an ORF with a role that remains uncertain. This CDR3 contains 14 residues. Trimming cost V 6 bases and J 2 bases, with 14 bases left between them.

This clone has just one count. This chain connects TRBV4-1 to TRBJ2-4, with 11 nucleotides matching TRBD2. Germline V CDR1 and CDR2: MGHRA, YSYEKL. This CDR3 comprises 14 residues. V lost 3 bases to trimming and J lost 6 bases; unmatched junction nucleotides: 1. The CDR3 DNA sequence: TGCGCCAGCAGCCAGGGACTAGCGGCAAACATTCAGTACTTC. This codes for CASSQGLAANIQYF.

CDR3 protein: CASSLRTGGEQFF. CDR3 coding DNA: TGTGCCAGCAGCCTCCGGACAGGGGGTGAGCAGTTCTTC. This chain uses TRBV4-2 with TRBJ2-1; 10 bases agree with TRBD1. After removal of 4 bases from V and 9 bases from J, the junction contained 3 bases not matched to a gene. CDR1 is LGHNA and CDR2 is YNFKEQ in the germline V gene. The CDR3 contains 13 residues.

The chain couples TRBV6-1 to TRBJ1-1; D is unclear. Germline CDR1 MNHNS, CDR2 SASEGT. V was clipped by 6 bases and J by 1 base, with 15 bases between them. The CDR3 covers 15 residues. CDR3 sequence reads: CASRVVENWNTEAFF. CDR3 nucleotide sequence: TGTGCCAGCAGGGTTGTGGAGAATTGGAACACTGAAGCTTTCTTT.

V is TRBV7-8 and J is TRBJ2-5, with a weak D call TRBD1 (6 bases). Germline V gene lookup returns CDR1 SGHVS and CDR2 FQNEAQ. The V gene lost 4 bases and the J gene lost 2 bases, with 8 bases spanning the gap. The CDR3 length is 13 residues. CDR3 protein: CASSSGQQETQYF. The CDR3 DNA reads as TGTGCCAGCAGCTCCGGACAGCAAGAGACCCAGTACTTC.

A single count supports this clone. The chain combines TRBV4-1 with TRBJ2-1, with a possible D match to TRBD2 (6 bases). Deletions cut 0 bases from V and 9 bases from J, with 12 bases between. Germline CDR1 and CDR2: MGHRA and YSYEKL. The CDR3 is 14 residues long. CDR3 sequence: CASSQERVAAEQFF. In nucleotides, the CDR3 is TGCGCCAGCAGCCAAGAGAGGGTAGCGGCTGAGCAGTTCTTC.

The chain links TRBV7-9 to TRBJ1-5; 9 bases fit TRBD1. Germline V gene sequence: CDR1 SEHNR, CDR2 FQNEAQ (reference sequence). The V gene end was trimmed by 5 bases and the J gene end by 8 bases; junction bases not matched to a gene: 7. The CDR3 totals 14 residues. The CDR3 bases are TGTGCCAGCAGCAGTACAGGGGGCGCAGAGCCCCAGCATTTT. Encoded protein: CASSSTGGAEPQHF.

This clone occurred a few times. This chain joins TRBV7-9 and TRBJ1-4; TRBD1 is a possible D gene (5 bases). Trimming cost V 5 bases and J 5 bases, with 15 bases left between them. In germline, CDR1 is SEHNR, CDR2 FQNEAQ (reference sequence). This CDR3 is 15 amino acids long. Here the CDR3 reads CASSLRDPWNEKLFF. The CDR3 DNA follows: TGTGCCAGCAGCCTGCGGGACCCTTGGAATGAAAAACTGTTTTTT.

The chain is built from TRBV29-1 and TRBJ2-7; 7 bases fit TRBD2. Per the germline V gene, CDR1 is SQVTM and CDR2 is ANQGSEA. CDR3 length: 13 residues. The V segment lost 7 bases and the J segment 2 bases; nucleotides outside the gene matches: 8. CDR3 sequence reads: CSARGLLAYEQYF. CDR3 in DNA: TGCAGCGCTAGGGGACTACTTGCCTACGAGCAGTACTTC.